The clone carrying this T cell receptor beta chain was seen only once. The data are from a study of T cell changes during pregnancy in multiple sclerosis. Clones were read by immunoSEQ multiplex PCR, and TCRdb kept only the in-frame ones, dropping some. The repertoire holds some 100,000 clones, with approximately 94% as singletons. Germline CDR1 reads WSHSY; CDR2 reads SAAADI. Trimming pared 6 bases from V and 4 bases from J, leaving 12 bases between. The CDR3 has 13 residues. The chain is built from TRBV10-2 and TRBJ1-1; possibly TRBD1 for D (5 bases). The sequence was collected from a female donor with multiple sclerosis, enrolled in a pregnancy study. This sample comprised peripheral blood, obtained in the second trimester of pregnancy. CDR3 protein: CASRTQGGTEAFF. The CDR3 coding sequence is TGCGCCAGCAGGACCCAGGGAGGCACTGAAGCTTTCTTT.